This T cell receptor (beta chain) was identified in a study of blood T cell repertoires in COVID-19. Authors' data handling: Quantification of nucleated cells was approximated via reference gene primer amplification. Some clones are missing from TCRdb's copy, which holds only in-frame ones; the method was immunoSEQ multiplex PCR. V, J and clone size were drawn from that table, and D and trimming were deduced from the DNA. The sample shows over 200,000 clones, 75% to 90% of them seen only once. While infection was still active, Seattle patients were enrolled and then followed longitudinally. Germline V gene data show CDR1 as SGHTA and CDR2 as FQGTGA. This CDR3 has 14 amino acids. After removal of 6 bases from V and 0 bases from J, the junction contained 3 bases not matched to a gene.

The sequencing input was peripheral blood. The V and J genes are TRBV7-3 and TRBJ2-5, with TRBD2 identical over 8 bases. The source of this sequence is a man aged 25 to 40 with COVID-19, enrolled during active disease. In DNA, the CDR3 is TGTGCCAGCAGTCTTAGCGGGAACCAAGAGACCCAGTACTTC. Amino acids: CASSLSGNQETQYF.